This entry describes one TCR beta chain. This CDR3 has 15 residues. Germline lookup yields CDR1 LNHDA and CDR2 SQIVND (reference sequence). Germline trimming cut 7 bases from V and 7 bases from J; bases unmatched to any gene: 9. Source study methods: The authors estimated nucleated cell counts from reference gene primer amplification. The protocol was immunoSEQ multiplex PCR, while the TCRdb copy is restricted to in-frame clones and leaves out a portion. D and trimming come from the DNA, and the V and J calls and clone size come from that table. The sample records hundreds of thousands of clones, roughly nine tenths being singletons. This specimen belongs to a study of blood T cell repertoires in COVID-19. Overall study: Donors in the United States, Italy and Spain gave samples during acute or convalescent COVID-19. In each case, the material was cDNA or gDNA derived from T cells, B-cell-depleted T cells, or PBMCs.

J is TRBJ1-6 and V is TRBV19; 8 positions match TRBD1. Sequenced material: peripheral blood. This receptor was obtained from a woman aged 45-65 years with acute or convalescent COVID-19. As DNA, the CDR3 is TGTGCCAGTACACTCGGGACAGGATCGAATTCACCCCTCCACTTT. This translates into CASTLGTGSNSPLHF.